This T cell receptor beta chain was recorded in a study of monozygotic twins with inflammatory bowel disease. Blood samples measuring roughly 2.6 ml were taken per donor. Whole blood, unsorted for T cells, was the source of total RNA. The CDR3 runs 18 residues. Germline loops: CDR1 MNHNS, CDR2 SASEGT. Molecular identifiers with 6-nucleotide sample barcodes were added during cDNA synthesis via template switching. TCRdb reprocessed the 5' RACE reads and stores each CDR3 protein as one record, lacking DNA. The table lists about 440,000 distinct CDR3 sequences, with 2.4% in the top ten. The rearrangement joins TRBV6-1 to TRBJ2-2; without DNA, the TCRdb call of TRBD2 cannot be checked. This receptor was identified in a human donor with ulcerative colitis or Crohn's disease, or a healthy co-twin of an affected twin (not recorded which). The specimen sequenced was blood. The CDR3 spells CASRSPSGGGHHTGELFF.